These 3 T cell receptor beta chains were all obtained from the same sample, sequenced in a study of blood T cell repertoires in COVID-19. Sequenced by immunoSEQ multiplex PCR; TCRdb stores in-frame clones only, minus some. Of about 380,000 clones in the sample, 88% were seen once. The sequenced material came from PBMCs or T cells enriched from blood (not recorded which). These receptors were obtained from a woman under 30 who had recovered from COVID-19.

The DNA of the CDR3 is TGTGCCAGCAGTTACACTGGGACAGGGGGTAAATGGCGAGGCTATGGCTACACCTTC. This encodes CASSYTGTGGKWRGYGYTF. The chain has TRBV6-2 or TRBV6-3 and TRBJ1-2; 11 nucleotides line up with TRBD1. Germline V CDR1 and CDR2: MNHEY, SVGEGT. V gave up 2 bases and J gave up 4 bases; unmatched junction bases: 15. The CDR3 contains 19 residues.

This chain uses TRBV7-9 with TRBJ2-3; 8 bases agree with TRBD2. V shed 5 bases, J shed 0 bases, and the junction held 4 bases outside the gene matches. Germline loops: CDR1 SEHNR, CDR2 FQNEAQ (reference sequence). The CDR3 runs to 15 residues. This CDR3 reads CASSQAGESTDTQYF. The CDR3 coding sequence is TGTGCCAGCAGCCAAGCGGGGGAAAGCACAGATACGCAGTATTTT.

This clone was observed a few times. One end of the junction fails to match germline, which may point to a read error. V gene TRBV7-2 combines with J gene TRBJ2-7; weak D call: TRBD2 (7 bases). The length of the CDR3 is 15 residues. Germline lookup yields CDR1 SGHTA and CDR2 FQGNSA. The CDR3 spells CASSLLSSGDTPVSF. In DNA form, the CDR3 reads TGTGCCAGCAGCTTACTATCCAGCGGGGACACTCCGGTCTCCTTC.